Listed here are 8 T cell receptor beta chains from one sample, sequenced in a study of T cell responses to AZD1222 COVID-19 vaccine. Sequencing was performed with immunoSEQ multiplex PCR; in TCRdb, only in-frame clones are kept and a portion is missing. Among tens of thousands of clones, roughly 85% were seen once, and the ten largest hold 10%. This material consisted of peripheral blood, taken 28 days after the second AZD1222 dose. These TCRs come from an adult who received the AZD1222 COVID-19 vaccine.

V and J are TRBV11-3 and TRBJ2-7, with D unclear. Germline CDR1 is SGHNT and CDR2 is YENEEA. The CDR3 runs 12 residues. Trimming removed 5 bases from V and 0 bases from J, with 5 bases in between. The CDR3 sequence: CASSPNSYEQYF. CDR3 coding DNA: TGTGCCAGCAGCCCGAACTCCTACGAGCAGTACTTC.

The chain uses TRBV9 and TRBJ1-3; D remains unclear. Germline CDR1 SGDLS, CDR2 YYNGEE. V lost 1 base to trimming and J lost 0 bases, with 5 bases between them. This CDR3 has 14 residues. The CDR3 nucleotides read TGTGCCAGCAGCGTAATGGACTCTGGAAACACCATATATTTT. This codes for CASSVMDSGNTIYF.

The chain has TRBV3-1 (or the pseudogene TRBV3-2) and TRBJ2-3, with D perhaps TRBD1 (6 bases). The germline gives CDR1 LGHDT, CDR2 YNNKEL (reference sequence). The CDR3 has 15 residues. Trimming shortened V by 0 bases and J by 3 bases, and 10 bases separated the two germline ends. The CDR3 here is CASSQEGRGTDTQYF. CDR3 DNA sequence: TGTGCCAGCAGCCAAGAAGGCAGGGGAACAGATACGCAGTATTTT.

This rearrangement joins TRBV9 to TRBJ1-4, with TRBD1 as a possible D gene (6 bases). The CDR3 is made up of 14 amino acids. The V end was cut by 3 bases, the J end by 6 bases, with 12 bases between. CDR1 and CDR2 (germline): SGDLS, YYNGEE. The chain's CDR3 is CASSAGTPYEKLFF. CDR3 nucleotide sequence: TGTGCCAGCAGCGCCGGGACACCTTATGAAAAACTGTTTTTT. The variable domain in full, completed from reference TRBV9 and TRBJ1-4, reads DSGVTQTPKHLITATGQRVTLRCSPRSGDLSVYWYQQSLDQGLQFLIQYYNGEERAKGNILERFSAQQFPDLHSELNLSSLELGDSALYFCASSAGTPYEKLFFGSGTQLSVL.

This clone was recorded only once. The rearrangement joins TRBV28 to TRBJ2-5; TRBD1 matches at 7 bases. V gave up 4 bases and J gave up 0 bases; unmatched junction bases: 5. The germline V gene has CDR1 MDHEN and CDR2 SYDVKM. The CDR3 is 15 residues long. The CDR3 loop is CASSSGRGYQETQYF. CDR3 in DNA: TGTGCCAGCAGTTCTGGCAGGGGGTACCAAGAGACCCAGTACTTC. Full variable domain (missing parts from reference TRBV28 and TRBJ2-5): DVKVTQSSRYLVKRTGEKVFLECVQDMDHENMFWYRQDPGLGLRLIYFSYDVKMKEKGDIPEGYSVSREKKERFSLILESASTNQTSMYLCASSSGRGYQETQYFGPGTRLLVL.

This clone appeared once. V and J are TRBV10-3 and TRBJ2-1; 8 nucleotides match TRBD2. CDR3 length: 16 residues. CDR1 and CDR2 from the germline V gene are ENHRY and SYGVKD. Losses at the gene ends were 0 bases for V and 7 bases for J; bases not matched to a gene: 8. In nucleotides, the CDR3 is TGTGCCATCAGTGAGTCGGGGGGACTAGTTATAAATGAGCAGTTCTTC. It encodes CAISESGGLVINEQFF.

This clone was detected only once. The chain has TRBV6-5 and TRBJ1-2, with a tentative D call TRBD1 (5 bases). The CDR3 has 13 residues. V was shortened by 6 bases and J by 8 bases, with 16 bases between the two germline ends. Germline lookup yields CDR1 MNHEY and CDR2 SVGAGI. Here the CDR3 reads CASRTGTTGGYTF. The DNA of the CDR3 is TGTGCCAGCAGAACCGGGACCACAGGCGGCTACACCTTC.

V usage is TRBV4-2 and J usage is TRBJ2-3, with D perhaps TRBD1 (6 bases). The CDR3 runs to 12 residues. The germline V gene encodes CDR1 LGHNA and CDR2 YNFKEQ. Trimming shortened V by 7 bases and J by 6 bases, and 11 bases separated the two germline ends. CDR3 sequence reads: CASTTGLDTQYF. The CDR3 coding sequence is TGTGCCAGCACCACAGGGTTGGATACGCAGTATTTT.